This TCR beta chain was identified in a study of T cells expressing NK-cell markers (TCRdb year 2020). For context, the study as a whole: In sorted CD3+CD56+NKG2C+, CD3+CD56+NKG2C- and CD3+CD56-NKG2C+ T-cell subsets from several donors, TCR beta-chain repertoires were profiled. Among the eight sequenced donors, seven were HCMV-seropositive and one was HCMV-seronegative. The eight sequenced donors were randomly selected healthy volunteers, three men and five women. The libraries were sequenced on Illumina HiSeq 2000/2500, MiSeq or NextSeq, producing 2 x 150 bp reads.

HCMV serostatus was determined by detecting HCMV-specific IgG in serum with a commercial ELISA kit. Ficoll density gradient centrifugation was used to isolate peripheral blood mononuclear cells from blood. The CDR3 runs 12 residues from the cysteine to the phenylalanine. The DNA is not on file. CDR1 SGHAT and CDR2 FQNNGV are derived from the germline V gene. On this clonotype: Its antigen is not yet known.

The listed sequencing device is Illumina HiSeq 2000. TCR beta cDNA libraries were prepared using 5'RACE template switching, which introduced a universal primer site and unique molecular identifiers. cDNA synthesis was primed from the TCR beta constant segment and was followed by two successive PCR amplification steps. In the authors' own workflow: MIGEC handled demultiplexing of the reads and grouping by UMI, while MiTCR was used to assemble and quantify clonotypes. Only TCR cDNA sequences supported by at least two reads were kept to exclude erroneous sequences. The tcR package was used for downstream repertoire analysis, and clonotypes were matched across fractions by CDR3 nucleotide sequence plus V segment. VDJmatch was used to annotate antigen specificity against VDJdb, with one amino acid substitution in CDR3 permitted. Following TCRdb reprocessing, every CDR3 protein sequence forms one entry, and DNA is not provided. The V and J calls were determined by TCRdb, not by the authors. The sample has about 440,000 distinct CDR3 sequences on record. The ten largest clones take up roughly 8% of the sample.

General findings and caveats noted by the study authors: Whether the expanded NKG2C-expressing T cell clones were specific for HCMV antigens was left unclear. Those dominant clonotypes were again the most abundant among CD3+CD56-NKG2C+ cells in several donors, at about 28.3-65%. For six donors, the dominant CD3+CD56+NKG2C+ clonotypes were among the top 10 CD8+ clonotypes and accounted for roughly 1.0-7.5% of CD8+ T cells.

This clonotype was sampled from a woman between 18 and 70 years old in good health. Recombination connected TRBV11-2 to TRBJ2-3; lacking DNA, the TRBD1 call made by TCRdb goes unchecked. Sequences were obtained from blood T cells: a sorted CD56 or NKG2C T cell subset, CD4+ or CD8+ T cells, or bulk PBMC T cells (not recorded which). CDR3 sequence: CAQEGASDTQYF.